The 3 T cell receptor beta chains given below trace back to one sample, sequenced in a study of CD8+ T cells in alopecia areata. The treatment denotes: oral pan-JAK inhibitor, 5-10 mg twice daily. Reverse transcribed after extraction, RNA yielded cDNA as the sequencing template. Using immunoSEQ multiplex PCR, the repertoire was profiled, and TCRdb retains in-frame clones only, with some absent. The top ten clones hold 16% of a sample with more than 90,000 clones, about 61% of them seen once. Sequencing was performed on CD8+ T cells sorted from blood, taken at roughly week 58, from a patient treated with tofacitinib. Every receptor here comes from a human donor with alopecia areata.

This clone has only a few counts. The V call is TRBV6-1, the J call TRBJ1-2; TRBD1 agrees at 8 bases. The germline gives CDR1 MNHNS, CDR2 SASEGT. Trimming took 2 bases from V and 6 from J; bases not matched to a gene: 8. The CDR3 has 15 residues. The CDR3 DNA reads as TGTGCCAGCAGTGAATGGGGACAGGTTTTTAATGGCTACACCTTC. Protein: CASSEWGQVFNGYTF.

In this sample, this clone turned up once. This chain uses TRBV27 with TRBJ2-7; the match to TRBD2 covers 7 bases. The CDR3 runs 14 residues. V was pared by 1 base and J by 3 bases, with 3 bases of the junction left unmatched. Per germline, CDR1 MNHEY and CDR2 SMNVEV (reference sequence). The CDR3 protein is CASSLYRGDYEQYF. Written as DNA, the CDR3 is TGTGCCAGCAGTTTATATCGGGGGGACTACGAGCAGTACTTC.

The V and J genes are TRBV9 and TRBJ2-2, with 7 bases identical to TRBD2. CDR1 and CDR2 (germline): SGDLS, YYNGEE. J lost 4 bases, V lost 0 bases, and 3 bases had no gene match. The length of the CDR3 is 15 residues. The CDR3 sequence: CASSVAGGPTGELFF. As DNA, the CDR3 is TGTGCCAGCAGCGTAGCGGGGGGTCCCACCGGGGAGCTGTTTTTT. Based on the CDR3 plus reference TRBV9 and TRBJ2-2, the full variable domain is DSGVTQTPKHLITATGQRVTLRCSPRSGDLSVYWYQQSLDQGLQFLIQYYNGEERAKGNILERFSAQQFPDLHSELNLSSLELGDSALYFCASSVAGGPTGELFFGEGSRLTVL.